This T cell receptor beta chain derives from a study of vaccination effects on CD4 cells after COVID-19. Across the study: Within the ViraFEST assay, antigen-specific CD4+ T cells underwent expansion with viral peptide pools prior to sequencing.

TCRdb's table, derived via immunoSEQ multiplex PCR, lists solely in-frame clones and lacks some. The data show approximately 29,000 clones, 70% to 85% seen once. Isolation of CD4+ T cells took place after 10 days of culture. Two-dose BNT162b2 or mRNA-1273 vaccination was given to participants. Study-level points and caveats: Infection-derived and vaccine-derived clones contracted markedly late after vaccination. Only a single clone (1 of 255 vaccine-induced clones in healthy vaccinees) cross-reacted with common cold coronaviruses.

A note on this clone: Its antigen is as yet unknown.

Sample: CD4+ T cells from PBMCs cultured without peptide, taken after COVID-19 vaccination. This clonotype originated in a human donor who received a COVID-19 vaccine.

CDR3 sequence (DNA): TGTGCCAGCAGTTACCCCGGGACAGGGACTTCCTACGAGCAGTACTTC. Protein product: CASSYPGTGTSYEQYF. The rearrangement links TRBV6-6 to TRBJ2-7; 9 positions match TRBD1. With 2 bases clipped from V and 1 base from J, the junction kept 6 bases outside the gene matches. CDR3 length: 16 residues. Germline CDR1 reads MNHNY; CDR2 reads SVGAGI (reference sequence).